The 9 T cell receptor beta chains below all came from one sample that was sequenced in a study of CD8+CD57+ T cells in acquired aplastic anemia. TCR beta VDJ and CDR3 profiles were obtained from a genomic DNA template. TCRdb re-called the reads with MiXCR, one entry per CDR3 protein. This sample carries about 150,000 distinct CDR3 sequences, less than 60% of them seen once, and the ten largest clones take about 12%. For sequencing, patients were chosen who had shown expansion of CD8+CD57+ cells by flow cytometry. Sequencing was performed on sorted CD4+, CD8+, or CD8+CD57+ T cells (not recorded which) from PBMCs. Receptor source: a human donor with aplastic anemia.

Concerning this clonotype itself: A clone one base away is much larger, so this may be a read error. CDR3 residues: CASSTVSLGNEQFF. Written as DNA, the CDR3 is TGTGCCAGCAGCACAGTCTCACTTGGGAATGAGCAGTTCTTC. This sequence joins TRBV9 and TRBJ2-1, with D hard to call. V was clipped by 4 bases and J by 7 bases, with 15 bases between them. This CDR3 has 14 residues. Germline V lookup: CDR1 SGDLS, CDR2 YYNGEE.

This clonotype was detected ten times or more. The V call is TRBV12-3 or TRBV12-4, the J call TRBJ2-7; D may match TRBD1 or TRBD2 (5 bases each). CDR3 size: 14 residues. Deletions cut 7 bases from V and 10 bases from J, with 23 bases between. The CDR3 is CASTTPGRLQDQYF. CDR3 DNA: TGTGCCAGCACCACCCCGGGACGTCTCCAAGACCAGTACTTC.

This clonotype has a count of ten or more. The rearrangement uses TRBV20-1 and TRBJ1-2; D may be TRBD1 (5 bases). Per the germline V gene, CDR1 is DFQATT and CDR2 is SNEGSKA (reference sequence). Trimming pared 0 bases from V and 6 bases from J, leaving 20 bases between. The CDR3 is 16 amino acids. CDR3 bases: TGCAGTGCTAGAGATATTGAGACCTCCCGCAGGGATGGCTACACCTTC. Its translation: CSARDIETSRRDGYTF.

The gene calls are TRBV30 and TRBJ1-3; the match to TRBD1 covers 9 bases. CDR1 is GTSNPN and CDR2 is SVGIG in the germline V gene (reference sequence). Germline trimming cut 3 bases from V and 1 base from J; bases unmatched to any gene: 4. This CDR3 spans 15 amino acids. The CDR3 reads CAWRGDRGSGNTIYF. The CDR3 coding sequence is TGTGCCTGGAGGGGAGACAGGGGGTCTGGAAACACCATATATTTT.

In its sample, this clonotype was seen many times. The rearrangement uses TRBV11-2 and TRBJ2-7; D is perhaps TRBD1 (5 bases). Germline-derived CDR1 and CDR2 are SGHAT and FQNNGV. This CDR3 comprises 14 residues. V dropped 0 bases and J dropped 3 bases, with 9 bases sitting between them. Written as DNA, the CDR3 is TGTGCCAGCAGCTTAGAATCCCAGGGCTACGAGCAGTACTTC. This encodes CASSLESQGYEQYF.

This clonotype was seen more than once but under ten times. The J gene is TRBJ1-2, the V gene TRBV6-5, with D unresolved. Germline assignment: CDR1 MNHEY and CDR2 SVGAGI. This CDR3 region has 14 residues. V was trimmed by 2 bases and J by 2 bases, leaving 9 bases between them. Here the CDR3 reads CASSYNRVNYGYTF. The DNA for the CDR3 is TGTGCCAGCAGTTACAACAGAGTAAACTATGGCTACACCTTC.

This clonotype showed up just a few times. The chain employs TRBV20-1 and TRBJ2-7, with 8 bases lining up with TRBD1. From germline, CDR1 is DFQATT and CDR2 SNEGSKA (reference sequence). The CDR3 contains 13 residues. Losses at the gene ends were 6 bases for V and 1 base for J; bases not matched to a gene: 5. The CDR3 nucleotides read TGCAGTGCGACAAGGACAGGGTCCTACGAGCAGTACTTC. Encoded protein: CSATRTGSYEQYF.

V gene TRBV11-2 combines with J gene TRBJ2-5, with 10 bases lining up with TRBD1. The V gene end was trimmed by 8 bases and the J gene end by 0 bases; junction bases not matched to a gene: 12. Germline CDR1 SGHAT, CDR2 FQNNGV. The CDR3 consists of 17 residues. CDR3 DNA: TGTGCCAGCCAAGGCCAGACAGGGGGCCGTGACCAAGAGACCCAGTACTTC. It encodes CASQGQTGGRDQETQYF.

The rearrangement joins TRBV7-9 to TRBJ2-7; weak D call: TRBD1 (7 bases). Germline CDR1 SEHNR, CDR2 FQNEAQ (reference sequence). The CDR3 length is 15 residues. V was pared by 5 bases and J by 0 bases, with 14 bases between. CDR3 region: CASSIGGDSSYEQYF. The CDR3 DNA sequence: TGTGCCAGCAGCATAGGCGGGGACAGCTCCTACGAGCAGTACTTC.